The 25 T cell receptor beta chains below all came from one sample that was sequenced in a study of Graves' ophthalmopathy and Graves' hyperthyroidism. RNA transcripts served as template for amplifying TCR beta CDR3 sequences. The library came from an HTBI-primed first-round RT-PCR and a second-round multiplex PCR. MiXCR was run by TCRdb on the multiplex PCR reads, yielding one entry per CDR3 protein. The sample carries approximately 500,000 distinct CDR3 sequences, roughly 14% recorded once. Specimen: blood. Every receptor here comes from a woman in her twenties or thirties with Graves' ophthalmopathy.

This chain connects TRBV7-2 to TRBJ1-5, with unresolved D. V lost 5 bases, J lost 2 bases, and 13 bases lay in between. There are 15 residues in the CDR3. From germline, CDR1 is SGHTA and CDR2 FQGNSA. DNA of the CDR3: TGTGCCAGCAGCCAAGTCGAGGGCGGCAATCAGCCCCAGCATTTT. It codes for CASSQVEGGNQPQHF. Full variable domain (rest looked up from reference TRBV7-2 and TRBJ1-5): GAGVSQSPSNKVTEKGKDVELRCDPISGHTALYWYRQSLGQGLEFLIYFQGNSAPDKSGLPSDRFSAERTGGSVSTLTIQRTQQEDSAVYLCASSQVEGGNQPQHFGDGTRLSIL.

This chain links TRBV11-2 with TRBJ2-7; no definite D call. The V end lost 2 bases, the J end lost 0 bases, and 11 bases lay between the germline ends. Looked up from germline, CDR1 is SGHAT and CDR2 is FQNNGV. The CDR3 covers 15 residues. The CDR3 protein is CASSLSSESSYEQYF. The CDR3 DNA is TGTGCCAGCAGCTTATCTTCTGAGAGCTCCTACGAGCAGTACTTC.

This clonotype was picked up many times. The J gene is TRBJ2-4, the V gene TRBV6-1, with 9 bases that match TRBD1. The germline gives CDR1 MNHNS, CDR2 SASEGT. This CDR3 has 15 residues. J was trimmed by 7 bases and V by 0 bases; bases with no gene match: 4. The CDR3 loop is CASSEAMGQGNIQYF. CDR3 nucleotides: TGTGCCAGCAGTGAAGCGATGGGACAGGGTAACATTCAGTACTTC.

The sample holds many counts of this clonotype. V usage is TRBV5-1 and J usage is TRBJ2-2; 12 positions agree with TRBD2. Germline values: CDR1 SGHRS, CDR2 YFSETQ. The CDR3 runs to 14 residues. Trimming at V came to 5 bases and at J to 6 bases, leaving 2 bases not matched to a gene. In DNA, the CDR3 is TGCGCCAGCAGACTAGCGGGGGGCGCCGGGGAGCTGTTTTTT. Its translation: CASRLAGGAGELFF.

Note on this clonotype: A single base separates this from a much larger clone, so it may be a read error. This chain uses TRBV6-1 with TRBJ2-7; a possible D gene is TRBD2 (6 bases). The CDR3 is made up of 15 amino acids. Germline CDR1 MNHNS, CDR2 SASEGT. The CDR3 region is CASIEFDGSSYEQYF. In nucleotides, the CDR3 is TGTGCCAGCATTGAATTCGACGGGAGCTCCTACGAGCAGTACTTC.

The genes are TRBV6-2 or TRBV6-3 and TRBJ1-2; D might be TRBD1 (5 bases). In germline, CDR1 is MNHEY, CDR2 SVGEGT. V lost 7 bases, J lost 10 bases, and 13 bases lay in between. This CDR3 spans 11 amino acids. The CDR3 is CASTRRGNYTF. DNA for the CDR3: TGTGCCAGCACGAGGAGGGGTAACTACACCTTC.

In its sample, this clonotype was seen many times. The chain joins TRBV6-1 to TRBJ2-5; TRBD2 matches 9 bases. Germline V CDR1 and CDR2: MNHNS, SASEGT. This CDR3 is built from 18 residues. The V and J ends lost 7 bases and 5 bases, in that order; junction bases with no gene match: 20. This chain's CDR3 is CASTLYGRGGPSRETQYF. The CDR3 DNA sequence: TGTGCCAGCACCCTATATGGGCGGGGGGGCCCATCGCGCGAGACCCAGTACTTC.

In its sample, this clonotype was seen many times. This chain connects TRBV29-1 to TRBJ2-5, with 7 bases identical to TRBD2. The CDR3 covers 13 residues. Germline assignment: CDR1 SQVTM and CDR2 ANQGSEA. V dropped 5 bases and J dropped 5; count of bases not matched to a gene: 8. The CDR3 loop reads CSVPLNSGETQYF. In nucleotides, the CDR3 is TGCAGCGTTCCTTTGAATAGCGGGGAGACCCAGTACTTC.

This clonotype was seen at least ten times. The J gene is TRBJ1-2, the V gene TRBV6-2 or TRBV6-3, with D uncertain. From germline, CDR1 is MNHEY and CDR2 SVGEGT. The CDR3 runs 13 residues. V lost 2 bases, J lost 3 bases, and 7 bases lay in between. In DNA, the CDR3 is TGTGCCAGCAGTTACAACGAATACTATGGCTACACCTTC. This gives the protein CASSYNEYYGYTF.

This clonotype was seen repeatedly, ten times or more. The genes are TRBV19 and TRBJ2-7, with D uncertain. Germline V CDR1 and CDR2: LNHDA, SQIVND (reference sequence). Trimming pared 4 bases from V and 7 bases from J, leaving 11 bases between. This CDR3 is 12 amino acids long. In nucleotides, the CDR3 is TGTGCCAGTAGTACCACCTTTGGGGAGCAGTACTTC. Translated: CASSTTFGEQYF.

This clonotype was seen many times. The rearrangement links TRBV11-2 to TRBJ1-5, with D uncertain. This CDR3 region has 16 residues. The V gene lost 6 bases and the J gene lost 0 bases, with 15 bases spanning the gap. CDR1 and CDR2 (germline): SGHAT, FQNNGV. This CDR3 is CASSPGPGGSNQPQHF. Written as DNA, the CDR3 is TGTGCCAGCAGTCCCGGCCCAGGCGGTAGCAATCAGCCCCAGCATTTT.

The sample holds a few counts of this clonotype. V is TRBV19 and J is TRBJ1-1, with TRBD1 as a possible D gene (5 bases). Trimming cost V 4 bases and J 4 bases, with 13 bases left between them. The CDR3 is made up of 14 amino acids. The germline V gene has CDR1 LNHDA and CDR2 SQIVND (reference sequence). The CDR3 region has the DNA TGTGCCAGTAGTACCTCAGGGCCGGGCACTGAAGCTTTCTTT. Translated, it gives CASSTSGPGTEAFF.

This clonotype was seen ten or more times. The rearrangement links TRBV6-1 to TRBJ1-2, with 7 bases fitting TRBD1. V lost 4 bases, J lost 4 bases, and 6 bases stayed unmatched. CDR3 length equals 14 residues. Germline loops: CDR1 MNHNS, CDR2 SASEGT. CDR3 sequence reads: CASSARDSLYGYTF. In DNA form, the CDR3 reads TGTGCCAGCAGTGCCCGGGACAGTCTCTATGGCTACACCTTC.

At least ten counts were recorded for this clonotype. The genes are TRBV24-1 and TRBJ1-1; D gene uncertain. This CDR3 contains 13 residues. The V end was cut by 8 bases, the J end by 1 base, with 10 bases between. Per the germline V gene, CDR1 is KGHDR and CDR2 is SFDVKD. As DNA, the CDR3 is TGTGCCACCAAAAGGCCAGAGAACACTGAAGCTTTCTTT. It yields the protein CATKRPENTEAFF.

This clonotype was counted at least ten times. The chain recombines TRBV6-5 with TRBJ2-7; possibly TRBD2 for D (5 bases). The CDR3 has 15 amino acids. Germline CDR1 and CDR2: MNHEY and SVGAGI. The germline V and J ends were trimmed by 0 bases and 3 bases, with 12 bases remaining between them. The CDR3 protein is CASSYSGVGDYEQYF. DNA for the CDR3: TGTGCCAGCAGTTACTCCGGGGTAGGAGACTACGAGCAGTACTTC.

V and J are TRBV6-1 and TRBJ1-1; possible D gene TRBD1, 6 bases. Germline CDR1 reads MNHNS; CDR2 reads SASEGT. This CDR3 region has 13 residues. V shed 2 bases and J shed 7 bases, with 11 bases lying between them. CDR3 sequence (DNA): TGTGCCAGCAGTGAACGGGGGGCGGTTGAAGCTTTCTTT. Its protein is CASSERGAVEAFF.

The chain joins TRBV2 to TRBJ1-1; maybe TRBD1 (5 bases). The CDR3 runs 14 residues. Between the trimmed V and J ends, which lost 4 bases and 2 bases, there was a span of 11 bases. Germline lookup yields CDR1 SNHLY and CDR2 FYNNEI. CDR3 nucleotide sequence: TGTGCCAGCAGTGGATGGGGCGGAAACACTGAAGCTTTCTTT. This encodes CASSGWGGNTEAFF.

This clonotype was observed at least ten times. The chain joins TRBV28 to TRBJ2-2, with D tentatively TRBD2 (6 bases). Germline V CDR1 and CDR2: MDHEN, SYDVKM. Trimming shortened V by 3 bases and J by 6 bases, and 14 bases separated the two germline ends. This CDR3 has 15 residues. CDR3 sequence (DNA): TGTGCCAGCAGTTTGGGCGGGATCGGCGCCGGGGAGCTGTTTTTT. Protein sequence: CASSLGGIGAGELFF.

Turning to this clonotype: A clone one base away is much larger, so this may be a read error. The J gene is TRBJ2-3, the V gene TRBV12-3 or TRBV12-4, with unresolved D. The CDR3 extends over 14 amino acids. The V and J ends lost 7 bases and 4 bases respectively, with 15 bases between them. The DNA of the CDR3 is TGTGCCAGCAATCCATCCGGGTACTCAGATACGCAGTATTTT. It specifies CASNPSGYSDTQYF.

This clonotype was detected ten times or more. The J gene is TRBJ2-7, the V gene TRBV15, with TRBD1 as a possible D gene (5 bases). The CDR3 runs to 14 residues. Germline V CDR1 and CDR2: LNHNV, YYDKDF (reference sequence). V lost 3 bases and J 3 bases, leaving 12 bases between the germline ends. For the CDR3, the DNA is TGTGCCACCAGCAGCGACGACAGCTACTACGAGCAGTACTTC. This encodes CATSSDDSYYEQYF. The full variable domain, its missing parts supplied by reference TRBV15 and TRBJ2-7, is DAMVIQNPRYQVTQFGKPVTLSCSQTLNHNVMYWYQQKSSQAPKLLFHYYDKDFNNEADTPDNFQSRRPNTSFCFLDIRSPGLGDTAMYLCATSSDDSYYEQYFGPGTRLTVT.

There are many counts of this clonotype. The chain has TRBV28 and TRBJ1-2, with 8 bases identical to TRBD1. The V segment lost 2 bases and the J segment 5 bases; nucleotides outside the gene matches: 4. The germline CDR1 and CDR2 sequences are MDHEN and SYDVKM. This CDR3 is 14 amino acids long. Here the CDR3 reads CASSLIDRGYGYTF. CDR3 nucleotides: TGTGCCAGCAGTTTAATCGACAGGGGTTATGGCTACACCTTC.

The chain uses TRBV12-5 and TRBJ2-1, with D perhaps matching TRBD1 (5 bases). V dropped 0 bases and J dropped 2 bases, with 14 bases sitting between them. Germline-derived CDR1 and CDR2 are LGHNT and FRNRAP. This CDR3 comprises 17 residues. CDR3 region: CASGLVGARITYNEQFF. In DNA form, the CDR3 reads TGTGCTAGTGGTTTGGTAGGGGCGAGAATTACCTACAATGAGCAGTTCTTC.

J is TRBJ1-3 and V is TRBV19; D not certain. V was trimmed by 5 bases and J by 0 bases, leaving 11 bases between them. The CDR3 runs to 15 residues. Germline V CDR1 and CDR2: LNHDA, SQIVND (reference sequence). CDR3 DNA: TGTGCCAGTAGTGCCGGACGGTCCTCTGGAAACACCATATATTTT. Amino acids: CASSAGRSSGNTIYF.

The V gene is TRBV20-1, the J gene TRBJ2-2, with D perhaps TRBD2 (6 bases). Germline V lookup: CDR1 DFQATT, CDR2 SNEGSKA (reference sequence). V was shortened by 6 bases and J by 9 bases, with 20 bases between the two germline ends. CDR3 length equals 14 residues. The CDR3 protein is CSALSGDFGRELFF. CDR3 in DNA: TGCAGTGCCCTGTCTGGGGACTTCGGCCGGGAGCTGTTTTTT.

This clonotype was counted ten times or more. The chain employs TRBV24-1 and TRBJ2-3, with 9 bases fitting TRBD1. Unmatched junction bases numbered 4, after V lost 12 bases and J lost 1 base. CDR1 and CDR2 (germline): KGHDR, SFDVKD. This CDR3 region has 13 residues. CDR3 bases: TGTGCCGTCCGGGACAGGGGCACAGATACGCAGTATTTT. It is translated as CAVRDRGTDTQYF.